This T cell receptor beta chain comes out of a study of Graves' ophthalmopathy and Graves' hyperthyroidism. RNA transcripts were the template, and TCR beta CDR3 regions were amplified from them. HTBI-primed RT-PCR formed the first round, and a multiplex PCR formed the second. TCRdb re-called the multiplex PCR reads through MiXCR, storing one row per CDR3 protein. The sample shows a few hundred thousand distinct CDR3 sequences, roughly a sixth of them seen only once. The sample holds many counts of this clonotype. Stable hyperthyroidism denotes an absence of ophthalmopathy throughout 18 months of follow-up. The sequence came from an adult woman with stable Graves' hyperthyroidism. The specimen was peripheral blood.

CDR3 DNA sequence: TGTGCCAGCAGTTATCGGAACTATGGCTACACCTTC. Amino acid sequence: CASSYRNYGYTF. V gene TRBV6-2 or TRBV6-3 combines with J gene TRBJ1-2; no clear D. The CDR3 contains 12 residues. The germline gives CDR1 MNHEY, CDR2 SVGEGT. Trimming left V 3 bases short and J 2 bases short, with 4 bases between.